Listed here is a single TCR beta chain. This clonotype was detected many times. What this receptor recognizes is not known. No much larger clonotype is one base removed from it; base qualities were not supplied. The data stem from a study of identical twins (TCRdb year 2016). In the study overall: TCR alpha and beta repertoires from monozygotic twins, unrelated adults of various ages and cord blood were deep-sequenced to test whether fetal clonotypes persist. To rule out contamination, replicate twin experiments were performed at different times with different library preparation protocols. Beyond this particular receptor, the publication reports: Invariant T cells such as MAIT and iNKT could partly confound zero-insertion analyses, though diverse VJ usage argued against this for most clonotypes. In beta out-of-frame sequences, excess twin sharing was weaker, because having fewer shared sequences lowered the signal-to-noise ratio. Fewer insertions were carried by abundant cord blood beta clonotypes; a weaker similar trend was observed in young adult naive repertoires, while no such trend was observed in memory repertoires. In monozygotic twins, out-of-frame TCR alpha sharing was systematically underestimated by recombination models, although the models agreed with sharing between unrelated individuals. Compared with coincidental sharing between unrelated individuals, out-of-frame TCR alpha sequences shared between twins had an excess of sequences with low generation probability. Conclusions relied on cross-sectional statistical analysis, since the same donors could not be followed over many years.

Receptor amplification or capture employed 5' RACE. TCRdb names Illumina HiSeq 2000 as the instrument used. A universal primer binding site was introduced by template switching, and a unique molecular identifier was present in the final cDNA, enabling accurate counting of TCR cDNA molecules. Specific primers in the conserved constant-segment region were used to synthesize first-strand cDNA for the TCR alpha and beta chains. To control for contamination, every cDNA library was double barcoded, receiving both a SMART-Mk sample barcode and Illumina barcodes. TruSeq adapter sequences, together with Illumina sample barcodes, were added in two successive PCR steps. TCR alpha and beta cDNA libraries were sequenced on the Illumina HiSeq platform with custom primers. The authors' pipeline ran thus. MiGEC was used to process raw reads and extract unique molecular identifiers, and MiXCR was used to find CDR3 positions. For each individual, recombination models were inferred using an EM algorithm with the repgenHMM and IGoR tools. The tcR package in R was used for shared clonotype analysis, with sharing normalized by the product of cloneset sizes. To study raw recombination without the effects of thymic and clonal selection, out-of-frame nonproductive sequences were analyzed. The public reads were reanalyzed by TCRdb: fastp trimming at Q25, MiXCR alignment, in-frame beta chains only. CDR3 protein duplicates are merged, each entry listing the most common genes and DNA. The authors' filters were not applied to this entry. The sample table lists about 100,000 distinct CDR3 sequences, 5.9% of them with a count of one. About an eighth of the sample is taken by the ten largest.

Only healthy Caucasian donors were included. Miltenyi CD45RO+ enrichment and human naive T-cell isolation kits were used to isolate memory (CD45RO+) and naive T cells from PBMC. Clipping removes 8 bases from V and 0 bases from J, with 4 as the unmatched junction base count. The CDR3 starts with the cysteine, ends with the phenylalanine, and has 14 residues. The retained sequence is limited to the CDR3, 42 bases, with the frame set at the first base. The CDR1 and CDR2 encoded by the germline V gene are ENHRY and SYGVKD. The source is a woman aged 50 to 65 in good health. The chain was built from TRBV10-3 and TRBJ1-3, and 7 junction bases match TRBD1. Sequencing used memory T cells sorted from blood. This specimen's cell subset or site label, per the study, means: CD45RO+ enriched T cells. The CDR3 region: CAIGGQSSGNTIYF. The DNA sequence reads TGTGCCATCGGGGGACAGAGCTCTGGAAACACCATATATTTT.